A single T cell receptor (beta chain) is shown here with its context. Using immunoSEQ multiplex PCR, the repertoire was profiled, and TCRdb retains in-frame clones only, with some absent. Among around 1,600 clones listed, more than 80% were seen once. These data originate in a study of B cell selection in AIRE deficiency. Conventional CD4 T cells were sorted as CD4+CD127+ cells. CDR1 is SNHLY, CDR2 FYNNEI, per germline. The CDR3 length is 16 residues. Trimming cost V 4 bases and J 4 bases, with 16 bases left between them. The TCR was taken from a human donor in good health. Input material: CD4+CD127+ conventional T cells sorted from PBMCs. The chain couples TRBV2 to TRBJ1-4, with no clear D. The CDR3 DNA is TGTGCCAGCAGTGGAACACGGACGGCCATTAATGAAAAACTGTTTTTT. Protein: CASSGTRTAINEKLFF. Together with reference TRBV2 and TRBJ1-4, the CDR3 gives the full variable domain: EPEVTQTPSHQVTQMGQEVILRCVPISNHLYFYWYRQILGQKVEFLVSFYNNEISEKSEIFDDQFSVERPDGSNFTLKIRSTKLEDSAMYFCASSGTRTAINEKLFFGSGTQLSVL.